This T cell receptor beta chain was observed in a study of blood T cell repertoires in COVID-19. The overall study: The United States, Italy and Spain were the sources of the acute and convalescent COVID-19 samples. T cells, B-cell-depleted T cells, or PBMCs provided the cDNA or gDNA that served as material.

With 4 bases removed from V and 3 bases from J, the gap between germline ends came to 12 bases. Germline CDR1 LGHDT, CDR2 YNNKEL (reference sequence). The CDR3 length is 14 residues. Original methodology: For nucleated cells, counts were estimated from reference gene primer amplification. The table came from immunoSEQ multiplex PCR; TCRdb's copy has only in-frame clones and leaves some out. The DNA gave D and trimming, while V, J and clone size come from that table. The sample contains 190,000 or so clones, approximately 80% of which appear only once. The J gene is TRBJ2-5, the V gene TRBV3-1 (or the pseudogene TRBV3-2), with D unclear. The origin of this receptor is a man aged 60-69 years with COVID-19, enrolled during active disease. The sequenced sample was peripheral blood. Written as DNA, the CDR3 is TGTGCCAGCAGCCCCAGTGGGCAGAAAGAGACCCAGTACTTC. Encoded protein: CASSPSGQKETQYF.